These 25 T cell receptor beta chains were all obtained from the same sample, sequenced in a study of sequential checkpoint blockade in melanoma. Profiled with immunoSEQ multiplex PCR; TCRdb holds only in-frame clones, not every one. The repertoire includes 13,000 or so clones, roughly a fifth of them detected once, and approximately 6.1% sits in the top ten. Treatment: randomized to nivolumab then ipilimumab (arm A) or the reverse (arm B). This specimen was tumor tissue (inferred from file names), taken from a patient given nivolumab and ipilimumab in sequence. The receptors stem from a human donor with melanoma.

This clone qualifies as medium-sized (0.01 to 0.1%). V and J are TRBV4-1 and TRBJ1-4; D might be TRBD1 (5 bases). This CDR3 contains 15 residues. CDR1 is MGHRA and CDR2 is YSYEKL in the germline V gene. The germline V and J ends were trimmed by 1 base and 6 bases, with 12 bases remaining between them. This chain's CDR3 is CASSQVTGTDEKLFF. CDR3 sequence (DNA): TGCGCCAGCAGCCAAGTTACGGGGACGGATGAAAAACTGTTTTTT.

The V call is TRBV5-1, the J call TRBJ2-1; the D gene could be TRBD1 or TRBD2 (5 bases each). Germline V gene lookup returns CDR1 SGHRS and CDR2 YFSETQ. The V end was cut by 0 bases, the J end by 7 bases, with 14 bases between. The CDR3 runs 15 residues. Here the CDR3 reads CASSLAGTQRNEQFF. The CDR3 DNA reads TGCGCCAGCAGCTTGGCCGGGACCCAGAGGAATGAGCAGTTCTTC.

The chain joins TRBV6-4 to TRBJ1-5; D remains unclear. Trimming removed 6 bases from V and 5 bases from J, with 5 bases in between. Germline CDR1 MRHNA, CDR2 SNTAGT. This CDR3 contains 11 residues. In nucleotides, the CDR3 is TGTGCCAGCAGGACGGATCAGCCCCAGCATTTT. Translating gives CASRTDQPQHF.

In this sample, this clone turned up a few times. The V and J genes are TRBV11-3 and TRBJ2-7; perhaps D is TRBD1 or TRBD2 (6 bases each). Germline CDR1 is SGHNT and CDR2 is YENEEA. V was pared by 7 bases and J by 1 base, with 14 bases between. There are 14 residues in the CDR3. The CDR3 region is CASTLGAGSYEQYF. Written as DNA, the CDR3 is TGTGCCAGCACCCTGGGGGCGGGATCCTACGAGCAGTACTTC.

This clone turned up a few times. The chain recombines TRBV28 with TRBJ2-5; D perhaps matches TRBD2 (5 bases). Trimming removed 3 bases from V and 7 bases from J, with 9 bases in between. The CDR3 runs 12 residues. Germline V gene sequence: CDR1 MDHEN, CDR2 SYDVKM. CDR3 sequence (DNA): TGTGCCAGCAGTTTGAGGGTCGGGACCCAGTACTTC. Protein product: CASSLRVGTQYF.

This clone turned up a few times. This rearrangement joins TRBV19 to TRBJ2-5; 10 bases match TRBD2. In germline, CDR1 is LNHDA, CDR2 SQIVND (reference sequence). Trimming removed 6 bases from V and 3 bases from J; junction bases left unmatched: 7. There are 15 residues in the CDR3. CDR3 protein: CASSLPGLAKETQYF. The CDR3 coding sequence is TGTGCCAGTAGCTTACCGGGACTAGCGAAAGAGACCCAGTACTTC.

The chain combines TRBV28 with TRBJ1-5; 8 bases agree with TRBD1. The junction had 8 bases not matched to a gene; V was cut back by 1 base and J by 9 bases. CDR3 length equals 15 residues. Germline V CDR1 and CDR2: MDHEN, SYDVKM. For the CDR3, the DNA is TGTGCCAGCAGTTTATCAGGGGGCGGCGATCCGCCCCAGCATTTT. Translating it yields CASSLSGGGDPPQHF. The full variable domain, rest sourced from reference TRBV28 and TRBJ1-5, is DVKVTQSSRYLVKRTGEKVFLECVQDMDHENMFWYRQDPGLGLRLIYFSYDVKMKEKGDIPEGYSVSREKKERFSLILESASTNQTSMYLCASSLSGGGDPPQHFGDGTRLSIL.

The chain links TRBV9 to TRBJ2-1, with no clear D. The CDR3 is made up of 13 amino acids. Germline lookup yields CDR1 SGDLS and CDR2 YYNGEE. V lost 1 base, J lost 7 bases, and 9 bases lay in between. CDR3 residues: CASSVSRTNEQFF. In DNA, the CDR3 is TGTGCCAGCAGCGTATCTCGTACGAATGAGCAGTTCTTC.

This clone was observed a few times. The CDR3 protein is CASSHMGASRTEAFF. In DNA, the CDR3 is TGCGCCAGCAGCCACATGGGGGCCTCCCGAACTGAAGCTTTCTTT. The chain joins TRBV1 to TRBJ1-1; the table's D call, TRBD1, has no DNA check behind it. TRBV1 is a listed pseudogene. This CDR3 is 15 amino acids long.

The chain combines TRBV9 with TRBJ2-1; 9 bases are a match to TRBD2. The CDR3 extends over 16 amino acids. Germline V gene data show CDR1 as SGDLS and CDR2 as YYNGEE. Trimming removed 4 bases from V and 7 bases from J; junction bases left unmatched: 12. The CDR3, as DNA: TGTGCCAGCAGCCATGGGTCTAGCGGGAACCCGAATGAGCAGTTCTTC. Protein: CASSHGSSGNPNEQFF.

This chain uses TRBV6-8 with TRBJ1-1; D is unclear. V dropped 1 base and J dropped 3 bases, with 6 bases sitting between them. The CDR3 spans 13 residues. CDR1 and CDR2 (germline): MNHGY, SAAAGT. The CDR3 nucleotides read TGTGCCAGCAGTTACTACGGGGACACTGAAGCTTTCTTT. This codes for CASSYYGDTEAFF.

This clone was found many times. This rearrangement joins TRBV7-7 to TRBJ2-7; D may match TRBD1 or TRBD2 (5 bases each). The CDR3 loop spans 14 amino acids. The germline V gene encodes CDR1 SSHAT and CDR2 FNYEAQ (reference sequence). Between the trimmed V and J ends, which lost 3 bases and 5 bases, there was a span of 14 bases. In DNA, the CDR3 is TGTGCCAGCAGCTTGCCCGGGATGGGGGACGAGCAGTACTTC. Its protein is CASSLPGMGDEQYF.

The V gene is TRBV18, the J gene TRBJ2-1; the D is unclear. Per germline, CDR1 KGHSH and CDR2 LQKENI. This CDR3 has 13 residues. The V gene lost 0 bases and the J gene lost 6 bases, with 6 bases spanning the gap. The CDR3 nucleotides are TGTGCCAGCTCACCACCGATGATCAATGAGCAGTTCTTC. Translation gives CASSPPMINEQFF.

The V call is TRBV25-1, the J call TRBJ2-7, with 10 positions matching TRBD1. Germline CDR1 reads MGHDK; CDR2 reads SYGVNS. Germline trimming cut 5 bases from V and 2 bases from J; bases unmatched to any gene: 6. The CDR3 has 15 residues. CDR3 coding DNA: TGTGCCAGCAGTCGCACCGGGACAGGGGCCTACGAGCAGTACTTC. This codes for CASSRTGTGAYEQYF.

This clone was detected once. CDR3 protein: CASSSPGQSTGYTF. CDR3 DNA sequence: TGCGCCAGCAGCTCCCCGGGACAGAGTACTGGCTACACCTTC. The chain combines TRBV5-1 with TRBJ1-2, with TRBD1 matching over 7 bases. Trimming cost V 3 bases and J 7 bases; bases outside gene matches: 9. The length of the CDR3 is 14 residues. Germline V lookup: CDR1 SGHRS, CDR2 YFSETQ.

This clone came up many times. This chain uses TRBV11-3 with TRBJ2-7; TRBD1 is a possible D gene (6 bases). Per the germline V gene, CDR1 is SGHNT and CDR2 is YENEEA. V was clipped by 3 bases and J by 7 bases, with 19 bases between them. This CDR3 is 15 amino acids long. This CDR3 is CASSFRGSGTWEQYF. Written as DNA, the CDR3 is TGTGCCAGCAGCTTTAGGGGGTCGGGGACCTGGGAGCAGTACTTC.

The chain carries TRBV4-1 and TRBJ2-7; TRBD2 might be the D (6 bases). V shed 0 bases and J shed 5 bases, with 14 bases lying between them. Germline V gene sequence: CDR1 MGHRA, CDR2 YSYEKL. This CDR3 is 15 amino acids long. The CDR3 DNA follows: TGCGCCAGCAGCCAAGAAGGACCAGGGAGGAACGAGCAGTACTTC. Protein product: CASSQEGPGRNEQYF.

By sample fraction, this clone is medium-sized. The CDR3, as DNA: TGTGCCAGCAGCTGGGGGGCTGGTGGGGCCAACGTCCTGACTTTC. Translated, it gives CASSWGAGGANVLTF. The rearrangement links TRBV11-3 to TRBJ2-6; either TRBD1 or TRBD2 may supply D (6 bases each). The CDR3 is 15 residues long. Per the germline V gene, CDR1 is SGHNT and CDR2 is YENEEA. The V end lost 4 bases, the J end lost 3 bases, and 10 bases lay between the germline ends.

This chain links TRBV6-8 with TRBJ1-1; D remains unclear. Trimming left V 8 bases short and J 5 bases short, with 15 bases between. The CDR3 runs 13 residues. The germline V gene has CDR1 MNHGY and CDR2 SAAAGT. CDR3 in amino acids: CASVGGPGTEAFF. The CDR3 DNA sequence: TGTGCCAGCGTAGGTGGGCCGGGGACTGAAGCTTTCTTT.

This chain links TRBV29-1 with TRBJ2-1; D unclear. The CDR3 is 16 residues long. Trimming shortened V by 4 bases and J by 0 bases, and 16 bases separated the two germline ends. Per the germline V gene, CDR1 is SQVTM and CDR2 is ANQGSEA. The DNA of the CDR3 is TGCAGCGTTGTAGGTTTCGGAGCGATCTCCTACAATGAGCAGTTCTTC. This codes for CSVVGFGAISYNEQFF.

A few counts support this clone. The chain recombines TRBV23-1 with TRBJ2-3; 8 bases fit TRBD2. TRBV23-1 is annotated as an ORF whose role is uncertain. After removal of 6 bases from V and 6 bases from J, the junction contained 8 bases not matched to a gene. CDR3 size: 14 residues. The CDR3 here is CASSQGGRWDTQYF. The CDR3 bases are TGCGCCAGCAGCCAAGGCGGGAGGTGGGATACGCAGTATTTT.

The chain recombines TRBV11-3 with TRBJ1-1; tentative D call: TRBD1 (6 bases). Trimming took off 5 bases at V and 1 base at J, with 11 bases between the two ends. The CDR3 extends over 14 amino acids. In germline, CDR1 is SGHNT, CDR2 YENEEA. CDR3 coding DNA: TGTGCCAGCAGCCCACAGGGCGCGAACACTGAAGCTTTCTTT. Protein sequence: CASSPQGANTEAFF.

This sequence joins TRBV15 and TRBJ1-5; D remains unclear. V lost 1 base and J 0 bases, leaving 10 bases between the germline ends. This CDR3 region has 16 residues. Germline V gene lookup returns CDR1 LNHNV and CDR2 YYDKDF (reference sequence). CDR3 sequence reads: CATSRVSTYSNQPQHF. The CDR3 coding sequence is TGTGCCACCAGCAGAGTGAGTACGTATAGCAATCAGCCCCAGCATTTT.

This clone was counted only a few times. This rearrangement joins TRBV28 to TRBJ2-5, with 8 bases matching TRBD1. Per germline, CDR1 MDHEN and CDR2 SYDVKM. The junction had 9 bases not matched to a gene; V was cut back by 5 bases and J by 1 base. This CDR3 region has 16 residues. The DNA of the CDR3 is TGTGCCAGCAGTCACCGGACAGGGAACCCCCAAGAGACCCAGTACTTC. Translation: CASSHRTGNPQETQYF.

This clone showed up just a few times. The chain carries TRBV11-3 and TRBJ2-7; no clear D gene. Trimming cost V 6 bases and J 2 bases, with 14 bases left between them. Germline CDR1 is SGHNT and CDR2 is YENEEA. The CDR3 loop spans 14 amino acids. In nucleotides, the CDR3 is TGTGCCAGCAGGGATTTCAGTGCCACCTACGAGCAGTACTTC. It yields the protein CASRDFSATYEQYF.